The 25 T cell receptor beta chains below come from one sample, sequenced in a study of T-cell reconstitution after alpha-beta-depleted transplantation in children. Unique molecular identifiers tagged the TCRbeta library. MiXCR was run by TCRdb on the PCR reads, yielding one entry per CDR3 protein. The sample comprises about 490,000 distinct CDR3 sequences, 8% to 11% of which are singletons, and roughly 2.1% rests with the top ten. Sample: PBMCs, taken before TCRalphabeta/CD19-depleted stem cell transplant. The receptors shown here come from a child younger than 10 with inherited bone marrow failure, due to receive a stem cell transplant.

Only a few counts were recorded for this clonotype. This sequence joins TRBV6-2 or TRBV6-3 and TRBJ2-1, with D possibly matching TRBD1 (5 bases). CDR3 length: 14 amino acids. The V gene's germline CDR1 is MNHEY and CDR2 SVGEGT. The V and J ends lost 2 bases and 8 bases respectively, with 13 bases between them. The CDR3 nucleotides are TGTGCCAGCAGTTACCCTTTTTGGGGCGATGAGCAGTTCTTC. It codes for CASSYPFWGDEQFF.

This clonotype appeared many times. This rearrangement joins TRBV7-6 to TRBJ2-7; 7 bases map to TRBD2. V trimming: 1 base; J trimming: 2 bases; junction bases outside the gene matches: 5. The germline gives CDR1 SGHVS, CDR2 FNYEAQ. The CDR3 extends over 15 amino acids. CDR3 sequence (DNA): TGTGCCAGCAGCTTAGAGGCTAGCGGAGCCTACGAGCAGTACTTC. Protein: CASSLEASGAYEQYF.

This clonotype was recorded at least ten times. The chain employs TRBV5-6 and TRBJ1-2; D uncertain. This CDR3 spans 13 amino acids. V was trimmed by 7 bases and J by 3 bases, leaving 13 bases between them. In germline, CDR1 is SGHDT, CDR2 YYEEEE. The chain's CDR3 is CASGSQAHYGYTF. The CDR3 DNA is TGTGCCAGCGGCAGCCAGGCTCACTATGGCTACACCTTC.

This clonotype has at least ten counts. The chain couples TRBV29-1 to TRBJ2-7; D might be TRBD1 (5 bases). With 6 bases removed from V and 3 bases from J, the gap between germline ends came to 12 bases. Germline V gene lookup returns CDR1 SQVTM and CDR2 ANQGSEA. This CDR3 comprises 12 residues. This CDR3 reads CSVRTPSYEQYF. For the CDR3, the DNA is TGCAGCGTCCGGACACCGAGCTACGAGCAGTACTTC.

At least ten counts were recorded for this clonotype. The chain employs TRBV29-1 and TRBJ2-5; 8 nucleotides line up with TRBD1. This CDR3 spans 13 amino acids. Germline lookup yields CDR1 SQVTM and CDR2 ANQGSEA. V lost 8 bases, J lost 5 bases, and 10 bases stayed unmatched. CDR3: CSPDAGGGETQYF. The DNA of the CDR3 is TGCAGCCCTGATGCAGGGGGCGGTGAGACCCAGTACTTC.

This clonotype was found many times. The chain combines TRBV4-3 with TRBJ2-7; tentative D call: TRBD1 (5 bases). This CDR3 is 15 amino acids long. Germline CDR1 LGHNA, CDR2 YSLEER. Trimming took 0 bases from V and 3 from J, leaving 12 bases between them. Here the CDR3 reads CASSQDIGRDYEQYF. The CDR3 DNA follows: TGCGCCAGCAGCCAAGATATTGGCAGGGACTACGAGCAGTACTTC.

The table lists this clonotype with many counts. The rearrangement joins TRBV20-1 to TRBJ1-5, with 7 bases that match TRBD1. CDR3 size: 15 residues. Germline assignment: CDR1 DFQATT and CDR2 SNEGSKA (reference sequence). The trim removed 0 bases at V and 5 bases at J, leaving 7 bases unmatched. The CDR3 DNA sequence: TGCAGTGCTAGAGATAGAAGGGACAGCTATCAGCCCCAGCATTTT. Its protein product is CSARDRRDSYQPQHF.

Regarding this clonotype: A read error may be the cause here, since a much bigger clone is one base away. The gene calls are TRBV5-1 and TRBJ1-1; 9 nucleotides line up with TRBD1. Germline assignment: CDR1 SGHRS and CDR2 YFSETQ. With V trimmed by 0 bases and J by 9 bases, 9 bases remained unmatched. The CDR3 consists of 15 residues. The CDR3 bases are TGCGCCAGCAGCTTGGAGGGGACAGGGCGTACTAAAGCTTTCTTT. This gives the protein CASSLEGTGRTKAFF.

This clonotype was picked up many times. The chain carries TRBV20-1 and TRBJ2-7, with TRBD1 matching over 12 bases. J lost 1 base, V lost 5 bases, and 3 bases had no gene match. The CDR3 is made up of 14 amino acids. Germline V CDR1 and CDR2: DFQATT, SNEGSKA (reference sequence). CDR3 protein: CSAGGQGASYEQYF. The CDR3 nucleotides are TGCAGTGCTGGGGGACAGGGGGCGTCCTACGAGCAGTACTTC.

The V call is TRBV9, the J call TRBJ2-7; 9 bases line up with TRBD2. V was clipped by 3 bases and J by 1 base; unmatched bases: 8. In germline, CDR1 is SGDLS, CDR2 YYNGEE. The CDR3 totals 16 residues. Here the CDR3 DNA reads TGTGCCAGCAGCGCTGGTCGGGCGGGAGGGTCCTACGAGCAGTACTTC. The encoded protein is CASSAGRAGGSYEQYF.

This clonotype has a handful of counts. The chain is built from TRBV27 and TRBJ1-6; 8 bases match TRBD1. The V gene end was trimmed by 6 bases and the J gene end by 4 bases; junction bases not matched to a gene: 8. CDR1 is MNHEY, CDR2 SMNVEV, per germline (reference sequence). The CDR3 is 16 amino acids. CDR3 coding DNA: TGTGCCAGCAGCGCCGGACAGGGCGTATATAATTCACCCCTCCACTTT. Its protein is CASSAGQGVYNSPLHF.

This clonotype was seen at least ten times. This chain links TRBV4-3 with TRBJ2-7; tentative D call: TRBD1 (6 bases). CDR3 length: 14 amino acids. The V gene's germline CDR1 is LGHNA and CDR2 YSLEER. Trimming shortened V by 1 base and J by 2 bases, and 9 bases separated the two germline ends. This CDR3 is CASSQVTGTYEQYF. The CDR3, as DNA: TGCGCCAGCAGCCAAGTTACAGGGACCTACGAGCAGTACTTC.

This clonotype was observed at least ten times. The CDR3 region has the DNA TGTGCCAGCAGCCTACTACACGGGACTAGCGGCTACAATGAGCAGTTCTTC. It translates to CASSLLHGTSGYNEQFF. The chain has TRBV7-8 and TRBJ2-1; 11 bases align to TRBD2. The J segment lost 3 bases and the V segment lost 5 bases, leaving 9 bases of the junction unmatched. CDR1 SGHVS and CDR2 FQNEAQ come from the germline V gene. The CDR3 consists of 17 residues.

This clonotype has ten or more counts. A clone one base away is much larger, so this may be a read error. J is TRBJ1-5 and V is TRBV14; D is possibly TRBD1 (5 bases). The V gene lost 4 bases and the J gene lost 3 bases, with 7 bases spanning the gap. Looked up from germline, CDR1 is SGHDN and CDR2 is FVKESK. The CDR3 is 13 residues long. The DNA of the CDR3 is TGTGCCAGCAGCCGGGGCTTCAATCAGCCCCAGCATTTT. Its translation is CASSRGFNQPQHF.

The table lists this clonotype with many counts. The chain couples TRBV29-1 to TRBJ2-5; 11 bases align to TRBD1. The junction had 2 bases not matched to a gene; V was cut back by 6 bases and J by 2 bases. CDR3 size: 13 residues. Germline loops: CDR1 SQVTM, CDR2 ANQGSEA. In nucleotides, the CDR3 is TGCAGCGTGGACAGGGGGCCACAAGAGACCCAGTACTTC. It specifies CSVDRGPQETQYF.

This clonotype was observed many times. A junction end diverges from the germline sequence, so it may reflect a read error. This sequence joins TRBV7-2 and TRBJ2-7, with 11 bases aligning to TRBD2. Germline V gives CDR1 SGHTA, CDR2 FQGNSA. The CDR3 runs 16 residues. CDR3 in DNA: TGTGCCAGCTGCTTTAAGGGGACTAGCGGTTCCTACGAGCAGTACTTC. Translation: CASCFKGTSGSYEQYF.

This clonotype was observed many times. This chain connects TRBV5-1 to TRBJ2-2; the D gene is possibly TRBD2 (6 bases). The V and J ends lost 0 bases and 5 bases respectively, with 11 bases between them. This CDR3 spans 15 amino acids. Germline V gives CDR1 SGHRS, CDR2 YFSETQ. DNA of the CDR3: TGCGCCAGCAGCTTGGAGGGACTTTCTACCGGGGAGCTGTTTTTT. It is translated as CASSLEGLSTGELFF. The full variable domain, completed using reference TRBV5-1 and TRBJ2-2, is KAGVTQTPRYLIKTRGQQVTLSCSPISGHRSVSWYQQTPGQGLQFLFEYFSETQRNKGNFPGRFSGRQFSNSRSEMNVSTLELGDSALYLCASSLEGLSTGELFFGEGSRLTVL.

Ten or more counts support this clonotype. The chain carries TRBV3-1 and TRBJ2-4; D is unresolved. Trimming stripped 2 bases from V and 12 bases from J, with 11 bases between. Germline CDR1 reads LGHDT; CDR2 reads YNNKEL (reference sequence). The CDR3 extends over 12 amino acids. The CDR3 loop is CASSQFISHQYF. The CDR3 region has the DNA TGTGCCAGCAGCCAATTTATTAGTCATCAGTACTTC.

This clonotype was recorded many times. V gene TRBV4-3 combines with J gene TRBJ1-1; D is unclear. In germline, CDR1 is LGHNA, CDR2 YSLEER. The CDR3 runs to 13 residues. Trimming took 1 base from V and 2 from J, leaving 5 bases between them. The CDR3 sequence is CASSQVANTEAFF. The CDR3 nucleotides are TGCGCCAGCAGCCAAGTTGCTAACACTGAAGCTTTCTTT.

CDR3 in DNA: TGTGCCAGCAGTTTCCCCGGGGTCGGCTACACCTTC. Its protein is CASSFPGVGYTF. V is TRBV12-3 or TRBV12-4 and J is TRBJ1-2; D not certain. V was pared by 3 bases and J by 8 bases, with 10 bases between. The CDR3 runs to 12 residues.

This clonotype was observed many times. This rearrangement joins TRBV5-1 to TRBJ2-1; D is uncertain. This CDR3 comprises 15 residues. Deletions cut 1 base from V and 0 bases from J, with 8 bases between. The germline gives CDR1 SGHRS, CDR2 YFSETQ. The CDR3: CASSLTVSSYNEQFF. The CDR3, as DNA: TGCGCCAGCAGCTTGACGGTTAGCTCCTACAATGAGCAGTTCTTC.

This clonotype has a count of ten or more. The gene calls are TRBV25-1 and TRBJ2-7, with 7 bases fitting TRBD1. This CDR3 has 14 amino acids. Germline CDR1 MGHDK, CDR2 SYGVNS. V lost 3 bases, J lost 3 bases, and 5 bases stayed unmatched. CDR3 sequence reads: CASSDGTAFYEQYF. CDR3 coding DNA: TGTGCCAGCAGTGACGGGACAGCCTTCTACGAGCAGTACTTC.

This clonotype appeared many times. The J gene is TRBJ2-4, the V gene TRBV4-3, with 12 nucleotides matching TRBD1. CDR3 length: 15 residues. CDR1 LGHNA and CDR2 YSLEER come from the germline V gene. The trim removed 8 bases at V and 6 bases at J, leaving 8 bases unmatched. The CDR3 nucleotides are TGCGCCAGCGCCACGGGACAGGGGGCGGGAAACATTCAGTACTTC. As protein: CASATGQGAGNIQYF.

The CDR3 DNA reads TGTGCCAGTAGTATCGGAGGGGAAGCTTTCTTT. Protein product: CASSIGGEAFF. The V gene is TRBV19, the J gene TRBJ1-1; D not certain. V lost 3 bases, J lost 8 bases, and 7 bases lay in between. The CDR3 spans 11 residues. Germline V lookup: CDR1 LNHDA, CDR2 SQIVND (reference sequence).

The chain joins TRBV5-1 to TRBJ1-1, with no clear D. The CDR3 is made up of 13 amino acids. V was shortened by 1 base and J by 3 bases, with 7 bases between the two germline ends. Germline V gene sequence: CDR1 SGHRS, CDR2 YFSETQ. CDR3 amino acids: CASSLNHDTEAFF. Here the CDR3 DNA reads TGCGCCAGCAGCTTGAACCATGACACTGAAGCTTTCTTT. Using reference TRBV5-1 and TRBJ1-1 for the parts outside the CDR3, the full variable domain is KAGVTQTPRYLIKTRGQQVTLSCSPISGHRSVSWYQQTPGQGLQFLFEYFSETQRNKGNFPGRFSGRQFSNSRSEMNVSTLELGDSALYLCASSLNHDTEAFFGQGTRLTVV.